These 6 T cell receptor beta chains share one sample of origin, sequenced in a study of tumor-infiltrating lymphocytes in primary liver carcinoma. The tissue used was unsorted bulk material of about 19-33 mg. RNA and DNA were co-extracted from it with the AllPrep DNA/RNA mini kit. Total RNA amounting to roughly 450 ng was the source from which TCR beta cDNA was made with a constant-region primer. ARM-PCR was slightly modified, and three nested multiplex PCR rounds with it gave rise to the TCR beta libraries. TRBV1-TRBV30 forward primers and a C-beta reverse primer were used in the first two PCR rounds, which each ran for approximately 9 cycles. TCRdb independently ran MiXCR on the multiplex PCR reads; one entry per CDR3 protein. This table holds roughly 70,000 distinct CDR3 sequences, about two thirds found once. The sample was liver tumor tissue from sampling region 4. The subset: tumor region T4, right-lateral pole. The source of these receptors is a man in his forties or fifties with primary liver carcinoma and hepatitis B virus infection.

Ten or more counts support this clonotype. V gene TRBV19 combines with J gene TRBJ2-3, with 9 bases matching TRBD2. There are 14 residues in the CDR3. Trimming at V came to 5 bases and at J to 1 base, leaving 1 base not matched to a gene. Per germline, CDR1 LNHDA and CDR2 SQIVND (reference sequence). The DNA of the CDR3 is TGTGCCAGTAGTCCTAGCGGGGGCACAGATACGCAGTATTTT. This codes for CASSPSGGTDTQYF.

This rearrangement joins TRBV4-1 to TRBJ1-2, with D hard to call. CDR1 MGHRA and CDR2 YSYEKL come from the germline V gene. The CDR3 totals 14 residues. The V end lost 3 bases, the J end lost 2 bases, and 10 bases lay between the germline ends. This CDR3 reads CASSHGSRNYGYTF. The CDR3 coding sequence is TGCGCCAGCAGCCATGGGAGCAGGAACTATGGCTACACCTTC.

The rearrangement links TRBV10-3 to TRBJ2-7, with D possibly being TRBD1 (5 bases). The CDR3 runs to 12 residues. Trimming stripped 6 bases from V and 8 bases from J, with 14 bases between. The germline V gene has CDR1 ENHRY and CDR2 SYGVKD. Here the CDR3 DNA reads TGTGCCATCAGGTGGGGATCAGGGCAGCAGTACTTC. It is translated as CAIRWGSGQQYF.

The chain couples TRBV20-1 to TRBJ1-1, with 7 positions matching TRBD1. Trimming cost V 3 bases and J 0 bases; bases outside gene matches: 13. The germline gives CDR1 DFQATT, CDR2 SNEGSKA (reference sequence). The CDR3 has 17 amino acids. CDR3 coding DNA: TGCAGTGCTAGTCGCAGGGGGTCTACTCCTATGAACACTGAAGCTTTCTTT. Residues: CSASRRGSTPMNTEAFF.

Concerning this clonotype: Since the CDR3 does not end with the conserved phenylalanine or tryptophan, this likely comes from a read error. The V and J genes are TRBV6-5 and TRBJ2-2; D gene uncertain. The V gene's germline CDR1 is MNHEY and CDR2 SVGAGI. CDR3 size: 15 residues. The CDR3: CASSPPSSYTAELFS. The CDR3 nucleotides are TGTGCCAGCAGTCCGCCATCATCTTACACCGCGGAGCTGTTTTCT.

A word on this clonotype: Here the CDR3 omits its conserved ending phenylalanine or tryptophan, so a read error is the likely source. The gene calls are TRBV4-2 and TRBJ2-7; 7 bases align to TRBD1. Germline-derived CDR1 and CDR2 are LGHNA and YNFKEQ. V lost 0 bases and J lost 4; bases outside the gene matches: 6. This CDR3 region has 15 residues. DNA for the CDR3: TGTGCCAGCAGCCAAGATCGGACAGGACCGTACGAGCAGTACTTA. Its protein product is CASSQDRTGPYEQYL.